This TCR beta chain was observed in a study of shared clonotypes between healthy human individuals. General study points: Large sequencing depth failed to make sorted-subset sequencing complete, rarefaction showed. Clonotypes shared by all four sorted-subset donors had higher generation probabilities than non-shared clonotypes. On the whole, naive subsets had larger estimated richness than memory subsets had. Clonotypes that were shared across several donors made up 4% to 6% of naive CD4 clonotypes.

CD45RO-negative cells were positively selected for CCR7, leaving out terminally differentiated effector memory CD45RA+ cells. Profiling relied on immunoSEQ multiplex PCR, and the TCRdb table lists in-frame clones only, not all of them. The sample has under 1 million clones; 85% to 95% are singletons. Note on this clone: What it binds is unknown.

With V trimmed by 1 base and J by 6 bases, 4 bases remained unmatched. Germline V CDR1 and CDR2: SGHDT, YYEEEE. This CDR3 contains 15 residues. Source material: naive CD8+ T cells sorted from blood. The source of this sequence is a man aged 25 to 45 in good health. V and J are TRBV5-6 and TRBJ2-1; the match to TRBD2 covers 10 bases. In nucleotides, the CDR3 is TGTGCCAGCAGCTTGAGCGGGAGGGCCGTCAATGAGCAGTTCTTC. Translating gives CASSLSGRAVNEQFF.